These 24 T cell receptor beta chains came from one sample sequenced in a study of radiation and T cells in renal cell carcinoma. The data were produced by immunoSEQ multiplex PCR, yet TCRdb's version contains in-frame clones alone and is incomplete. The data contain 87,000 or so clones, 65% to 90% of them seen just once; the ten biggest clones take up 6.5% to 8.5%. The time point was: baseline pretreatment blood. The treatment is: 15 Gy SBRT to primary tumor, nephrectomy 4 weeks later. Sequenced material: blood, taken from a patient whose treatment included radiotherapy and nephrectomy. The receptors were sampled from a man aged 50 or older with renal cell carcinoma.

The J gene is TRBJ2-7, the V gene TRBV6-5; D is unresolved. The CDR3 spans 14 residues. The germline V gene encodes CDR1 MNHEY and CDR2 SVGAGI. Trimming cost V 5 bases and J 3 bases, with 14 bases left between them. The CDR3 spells CASSPVGNYYEQYF. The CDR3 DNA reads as TGTGCCAGCAGTCCTGTGGGGAATTACTACGAGCAGTACTTC.

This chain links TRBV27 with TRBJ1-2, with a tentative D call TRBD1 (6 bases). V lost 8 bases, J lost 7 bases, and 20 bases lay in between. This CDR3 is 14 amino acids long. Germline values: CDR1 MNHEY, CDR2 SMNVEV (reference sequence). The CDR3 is CASRPFRGATGYTF. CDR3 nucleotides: TGTGCCAGCCGCCCATTCAGGGGCGCGACTGGCTACACCTTC.

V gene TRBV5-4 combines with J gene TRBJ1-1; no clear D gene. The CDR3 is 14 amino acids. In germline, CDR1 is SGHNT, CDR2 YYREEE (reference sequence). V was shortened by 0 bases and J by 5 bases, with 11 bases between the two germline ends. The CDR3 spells CASSLVPKHTEAFF. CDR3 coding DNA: TGTGCCAGCAGCTTGGTTCCGAAACATACTGAAGCTTTCTTT.

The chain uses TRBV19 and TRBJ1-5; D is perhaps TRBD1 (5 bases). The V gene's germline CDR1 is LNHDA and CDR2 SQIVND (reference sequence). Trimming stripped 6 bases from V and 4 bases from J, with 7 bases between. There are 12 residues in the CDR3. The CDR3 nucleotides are TGTGCCAGTAGCGAGGGGAATCAGCCCCAGCATTTT. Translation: CASSEGNQPQHF.

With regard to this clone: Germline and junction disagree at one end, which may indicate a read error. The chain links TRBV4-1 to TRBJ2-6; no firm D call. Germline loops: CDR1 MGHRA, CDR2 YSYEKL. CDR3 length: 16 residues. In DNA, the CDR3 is TGCGCCAGCCGCCAAGGAATGGGCTCTGGGGCCAACGTCCTGACTTTC. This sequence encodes CASRQGMGSGANVLTF.

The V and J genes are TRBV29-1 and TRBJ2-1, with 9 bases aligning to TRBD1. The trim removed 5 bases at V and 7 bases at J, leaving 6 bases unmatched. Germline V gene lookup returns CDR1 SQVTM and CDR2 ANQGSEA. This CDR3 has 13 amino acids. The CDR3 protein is CSVPGQGGNEQFF. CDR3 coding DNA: TGCAGCGTTCCGGGACAGGGAGGAAATGAGCAGTTCTTC.

CDR3 bases: TGTGCCAGCAGAACGGGGACTAGCGCGACCGGGGAGCTGTTTTTT. Its protein product is CASRTGTSATGELFF. The chain recombines TRBV27 with TRBJ2-2, with 10 bases identical to TRBD2. Germline values: CDR1 MNHEY, CDR2 SMNVEV (reference sequence). With V trimmed by 6 bases and J by 5 bases, 6 bases remained unmatched. CDR3 size: 15 residues.

Here the CDR3 DNA reads TGTGCCATCAGTGAGTCTGATACCCGGTCGATATGGGGCTACACCTTC. Translation gives CAISESDTRSIWGYTF. The chain carries TRBV10-3 and TRBJ1-2, with D hard to call. The CDR3 loop spans 16 amino acids. V shed 0 bases and J shed 8 bases, with 19 bases lying between them. The germline CDR1 and CDR2 sequences are ENHRY and SYGVKD.

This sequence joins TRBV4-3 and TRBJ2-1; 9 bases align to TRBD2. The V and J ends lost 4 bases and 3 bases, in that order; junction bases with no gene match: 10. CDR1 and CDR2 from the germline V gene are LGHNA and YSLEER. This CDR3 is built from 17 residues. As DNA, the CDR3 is TGCGCCAGCAGCCTCCTGTCGGCTAGCGGGGACTACAATGAGCAGTTCTTC. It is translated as CASSLLSASGDYNEQFF.

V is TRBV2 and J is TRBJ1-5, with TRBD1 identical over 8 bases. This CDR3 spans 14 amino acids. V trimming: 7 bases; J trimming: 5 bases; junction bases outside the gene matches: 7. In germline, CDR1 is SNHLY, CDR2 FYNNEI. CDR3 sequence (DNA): TGTGCCAGCAAACGGGACAGGACCTATCAGCCCCAGCATTTT. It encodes CASKRDRTYQPQHF.

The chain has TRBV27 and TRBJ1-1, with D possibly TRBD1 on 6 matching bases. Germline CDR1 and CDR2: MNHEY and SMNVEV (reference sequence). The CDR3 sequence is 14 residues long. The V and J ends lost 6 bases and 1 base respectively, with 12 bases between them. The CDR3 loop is CASSPDSGNTEAFF. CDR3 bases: TGTGCCAGCAGCCCGGACAGCGGGAACACTGAAGCTTTCTTT.

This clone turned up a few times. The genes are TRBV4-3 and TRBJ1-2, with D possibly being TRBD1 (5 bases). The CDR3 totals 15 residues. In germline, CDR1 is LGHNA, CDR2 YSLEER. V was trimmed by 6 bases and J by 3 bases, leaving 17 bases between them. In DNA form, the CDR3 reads TGCGCCAGCAGACGAAGAGAGGGGATTGACTATGGCTACACCTTC. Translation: CASRRREGIDYGYTF.

CDR3 in amino acids: CASSLVLAVNTGELFF. DNA for the CDR3: TGTGCCAGCAGCTTGGTACTAGCGGTAAACACCGGGGAGCTGTTTTTT. V usage is TRBV5-5 and J usage is TRBJ2-2, with TRBD2 identical over 8 bases. CDR3 length: 16 residues. CDR1 is SGHKS, CDR2 YYEKEE, per germline (reference sequence). J lost 2 bases, V lost 0 bases, and 3 bases had no gene match.

The CDR3 DNA follows: TGTGCCAGCAGGCAAATGCAGGGAGGGGAGGAAAAACTGTTTTTT. As protein: CASRQMQGGEEKLFF. The gene calls are TRBV6-5 and TRBJ1-4, with a weak D call TRBD1 (5 bases). Deletions cut 6 bases from V and 8 bases from J, with 19 bases between. Germline-derived CDR1 and CDR2 are MNHEY and SVGAGI. CDR3 size: 15 residues.

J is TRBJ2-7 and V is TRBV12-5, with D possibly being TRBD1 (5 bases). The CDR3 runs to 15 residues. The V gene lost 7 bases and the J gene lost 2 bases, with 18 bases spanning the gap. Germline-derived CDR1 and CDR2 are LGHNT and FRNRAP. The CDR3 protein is CASASSSGLPYEQYF. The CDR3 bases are TGTGCTAGTGCTTCTTCTTCAGGGTTACCCTACGAGCAGTACTTC.

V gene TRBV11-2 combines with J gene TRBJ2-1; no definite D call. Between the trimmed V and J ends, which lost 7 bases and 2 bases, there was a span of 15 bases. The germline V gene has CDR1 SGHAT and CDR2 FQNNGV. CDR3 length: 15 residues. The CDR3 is CASTSVISPYNEQFF. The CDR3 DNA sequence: TGTGCCAGCACCTCAGTGATAAGCCCCTACAATGAGCAGTTCTTC.

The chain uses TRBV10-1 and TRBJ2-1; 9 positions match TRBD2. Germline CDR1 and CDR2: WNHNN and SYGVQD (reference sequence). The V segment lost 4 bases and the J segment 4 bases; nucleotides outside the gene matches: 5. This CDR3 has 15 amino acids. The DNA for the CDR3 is TGCGCCAGCAGTGGGGAACTAGCGGGTTACAATGAGCAGTTCTTC. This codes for CASSGELAGYNEQFF.

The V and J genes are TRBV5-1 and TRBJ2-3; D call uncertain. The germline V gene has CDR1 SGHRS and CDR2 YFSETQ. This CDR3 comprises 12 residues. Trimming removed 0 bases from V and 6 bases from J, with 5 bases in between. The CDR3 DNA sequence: TGCGCCAGCAGCTTGGCGCGTGATACGCAGTATTTT. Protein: CASSLARDTQYF.

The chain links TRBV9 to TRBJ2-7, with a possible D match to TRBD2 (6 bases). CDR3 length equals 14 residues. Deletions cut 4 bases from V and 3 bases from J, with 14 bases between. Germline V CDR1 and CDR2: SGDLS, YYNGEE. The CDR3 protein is CASSPGGMNYEQYF. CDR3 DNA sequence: TGTGCCAGCAGCCCAGGCGGGATGAACTACGAGCAGTACTTC.

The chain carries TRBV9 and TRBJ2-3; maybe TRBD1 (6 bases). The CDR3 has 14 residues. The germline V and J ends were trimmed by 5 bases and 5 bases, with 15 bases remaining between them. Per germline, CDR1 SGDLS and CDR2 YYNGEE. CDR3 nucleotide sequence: TGTGCCAGCAGAGAGGGGGACCCTGGAGATACGCAGTATTTT. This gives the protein CASREGDPGDTQYF.

CDR3 sequence reads: CASSQHPGRAIDTQYF. The CDR3 bases are TGTGCCAGCAGTCAACACCCCGGGAGGGCCATAGATACGCAGTATTTT. The V and J genes are TRBV7-3 and TRBJ2-3, with 8 bases identical to TRBD2. The V segment lost 6 bases and the J segment 5 bases; nucleotides outside the gene matches: 13. The V gene's germline CDR1 is SGHTA and CDR2 FQGTGA. This CDR3 region has 16 residues.

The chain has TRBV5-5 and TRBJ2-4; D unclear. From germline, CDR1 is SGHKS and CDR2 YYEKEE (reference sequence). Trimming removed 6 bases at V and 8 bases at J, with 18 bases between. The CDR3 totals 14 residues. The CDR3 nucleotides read TGTGCCAGCATCTCGGGCGACCCGTCGGACATTCAGTACTTC. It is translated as CASISGDPSDIQYF. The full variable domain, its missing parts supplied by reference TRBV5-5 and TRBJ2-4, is DAGVTQSPTHLIKTRGQQVTLRCSPISGHKSVSWYQQVLGQGPQFIFQYYEKEERGRGNFPDRFSARQFPNYSSELNVNALLLGDSALYLCASISGDPSDIQYFGAGTRLSVL.

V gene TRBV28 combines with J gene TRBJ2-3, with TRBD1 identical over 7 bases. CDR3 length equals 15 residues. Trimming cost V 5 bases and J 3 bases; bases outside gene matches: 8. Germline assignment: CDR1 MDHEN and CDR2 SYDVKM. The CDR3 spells CASSDRDSGTDTQYF. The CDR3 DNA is TGTGCCAGCAGTGACCGGGACAGTGGTACAGATACGCAGTATTTT.

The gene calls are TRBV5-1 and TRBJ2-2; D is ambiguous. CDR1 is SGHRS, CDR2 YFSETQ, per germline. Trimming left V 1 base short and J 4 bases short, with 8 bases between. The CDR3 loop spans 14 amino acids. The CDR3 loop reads CASSLRLITGELFF. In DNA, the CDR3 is TGCGCCAGCAGCTTGAGACTGATCACCGGGGAGCTGTTTTTT.